The 8 T cell receptor beta chains below were found in one sample sequenced in a study. TCRdb fed the RT-PCR reads into MiXCR, producing one record per CDR3 protein. The sample lists approximately 720,000 distinct CDR3 sequences, 14% occurring once. The sequencing sample was made of memory CD4+ T cells from blood. These receptors all stem from a female donor in good health, serving as a healthy control.

The gene calls are TRBV5-6 and TRBJ1-4; 8 nucleotides align to TRBD1. CDR3 length equals 15 residues. After removal of 4 bases from V and 4 bases from J, the junction contained 6 bases not matched to a gene. Germline V gene data show CDR1 as SGHDT and CDR2 as YYEEEE. CDR3 coding DNA: TGTGCCAGCAGCAGCCCGACAGGGGATAATGAAAAACTGTTTTTT. This translates into CASSSPTGDNEKLFF.

This rearrangement joins TRBV20-1 to TRBJ1-1; perhaps TRBD1 as D (5 bases). CDR3 length equals 14 residues. Deletions cut 0 bases from V and 1 base from J, with 9 bases between. The germline gives CDR1 DFQATT, CDR2 SNEGSKA (reference sequence). DNA for the CDR3: TGCAGTGCTAGAGATCCGACAGCGAACACTGAAGCTTTCTTT. Amino acids: CSARDPTANTEAFF.

This clonotype was counted only a few times. For the CDR3, the DNA is TGTGCCATCAACAGGGACAGCTATGGCTACACCTTC. Translation: CAINRDSYGYTF. J is TRBJ1-2 and V is TRBV10-3; 7 bases agree with TRBD1. The CDR3 is 12 residues long. V lost 7 bases, J lost 4 bases, and 3 bases stayed unmatched. Germline assignment: CDR1 ENHRY and CDR2 SYGVKD.

The DNA for the CDR3 is TGCGCCAGCAGCCCCCAATTGGGGGGGTATGGCTACACCTTC. It specifies CASSPQLGGYGYTF. The chain employs TRBV4-3 and TRBJ1-2; D possibly corresponds to TRBD1 (5 bases). The CDR3 has 14 residues. The V end lost 4 bases, the J end lost 5 bases, and 14 bases lay between the germline ends. Germline lookup yields CDR1 LGHNA and CDR2 YSLEER.

J is TRBJ2-3 and V is TRBV7-2; 9 bases line up with TRBD2. Germline CDR1 and CDR2: SGHTA and FQGNSA. This CDR3 comprises 16 residues. Trimming at V came to 4 bases and at J to 1 base, leaving 6 bases not matched to a gene. This chain's CDR3 is CASSWQRTSGTDTQYF. CDR3 DNA: TGTGCCAGCAGCTGGCAAAGGACTAGCGGCACAGATACGCAGTATTTT.

This clonotype showed up many times. The chain recombines TRBV12-3 or TRBV12-4 with TRBJ2-2, with TRBD1 identical over 10 bases. The ends lost 3 bases at V and 7 bases at J; junction bases unmatched: 2. The CDR3 has 14 residues. CDR3 region: CASSLGTGVGELFF. In DNA, the CDR3 is TGTGCCAGCAGTTTGGGGACAGGGGTCGGGGAGCTGTTTTTT.

This chain links TRBV7-2 with TRBJ2-7; D possibly corresponds to TRBD2 (6 bases). The CDR3 extends over 14 amino acids. The V end lost 4 bases, the J end lost 6 bases, and 16 bases lay between the germline ends. The germline V gene has CDR1 SGHTA and CDR2 FQGNSA. CDR3: CASSSSGVLLEQYF. The CDR3 nucleotides read TGTGCCAGCAGCTCCTCGGGAGTGCTTCTCGAGCAGTACTTC.

The chain is built from TRBV10-3 and TRBJ1-1, with D maybe TRBD1 (5 bases). Germline V gene sequence: CDR1 ENHRY, CDR2 SYGVKD. Trimming took off 11 bases at V and 4 bases at J, with 11 bases between the two ends. This CDR3 has 11 amino acids. The CDR3 loop is CAAHTGTEAFF. CDR3 coding DNA: TGTGCCGCTCACACAGGCACTGAAGCTTTCTTT.